This TCR beta chain was captured in a study of cytomegalovirus exposure and HLA in healthy donors. Study findings and constraints: Exclusion as indistinguishable affected some V segments, including TRBV6-2 and TRBV6-3. Three CMV-associated chains were confirmed in vitro to be specific for CMV antigens. In a later analysis, a missense DCLRE1C variant was linked to TCR beta V- and J-gene trimming.

This clone has just a few counts. Its antigen is as yet unknown. A multiplex PCR was run with 60 Vbeta primers and 13 Jbeta primers. Original methodology: Roughly 10 million shared chains were among approximately 87 million unique TCR beta chains counted in a later analysis. Data came from immunoSEQ multiplex PCR; TCRdb stores just in-frame clones and leaves some out. For V, J and clone size, that table is used; D and trimming come from the DNA. Of around 100,000 clones listed, roughly 69% were seen once; the top ten hold 2.6%. Looked up from germline, CDR1 is LNHDA and CDR2 is SQIVND (reference sequence). The CDR3 spans 15 residues. The ends were cut back, 6 bases at V and 1 base at J, with 13 bases in the middle.

Sequenced sample: PBMCs. The chain links TRBV19 to TRBJ1-5; D unclear. The receptor's source is a man aged 50 or older in good health and CMV-seropositive. The CDR3 nucleotides read TGTGCCAGTAGGCCGTCCCCCGGGAGCAATCAGCCCCAGCATTTT. Amino acid sequence: CASRPSPGSNQPQHF.